Following are 14 T cell receptor beta chains from one sample sequenced in a study of blood T cell repertoires in COVID-19. Profiling relied on immunoSEQ multiplex PCR, and the TCRdb table lists in-frame clones only, not all of them. The table has about 160,000 clones, around nine tenths seen once. Sequenced sample: peripheral blood. The receptors were sampled from a woman aged 70 to 79 with COVID-19, enrolled during active disease.

V usage is TRBV11-2 and J usage is TRBJ2-1; 10 bases agree with TRBD2. This CDR3 comprises 14 residues. V was clipped by 4 bases and J by 9 bases; unmatched bases: 6. Germline CDR1 is SGHAT and CDR2 is FQNNGV. CDR3 amino acids: CASSSGTSVSEQFF. The CDR3 DNA reads TGTGCCAGCAGCTCTGGGACTAGCGTAAGTGAGCAGTTCTTC. The full variable domain, in which reference TRBV11-2 and TRBJ2-1 provide the parts outside the CDR3, is EAGVAQSPRYKIIEKRQSVAFWCNPISGHATLYWYQQILGQGPKLLIQFQNNGVVDDSQLPKDRFSAERLKGVDSTLKIQPAKLEDSAVYLCASSSGTSVSEQFFGPGTRLTVL.

This clone was observed once. The chain combines TRBV27 with TRBJ1-5; tentatively, D is TRBD1 (6 bases). Trimming removed 0 bases at V and 3 bases at J, with 12 bases between. Germline lookup yields CDR1 MNHEY and CDR2 SMNVEV (reference sequence). There are 16 residues in the CDR3. This CDR3 is CASSLSPGATNQPQHF. Here the CDR3 DNA reads TGTGCCAGCAGTTTATCCCCAGGGGCCACCAATCAGCCCCAGCATTTT.

V gene TRBV12-5 combines with J gene TRBJ1-1; TRBD1 matches 8 bases. CDR1 LGHNT and CDR2 FRNRAP come from the germline V gene. The CDR3 length is 14 residues. Germline trimming cut 5 bases from V and 4 bases from J; bases unmatched to any gene: 6. This chain's CDR3 is CASGQTGGSTEAFF. Written as DNA, the CDR3 is TGTGCTAGTGGTCAAACAGGGGGGTCCACTGAAGCTTTCTTT.

The rearrangement links TRBV6-1 to TRBJ1-2, with D possibly being TRBD1 (6 bases). This CDR3 spans 20 amino acids. CDR1 is MNHNS, CDR2 SASEGT, per germline. Trimming stripped 0 bases from V and 2 bases from J, with 25 bases between. The CDR3 DNA reads TGTGCCAGCAGTGAAGCAGTATGGCAGGGGTCCCCCTGGTCAAACTATGGCTACACCTTC. This codes for CASSEAVWQGSPWSNYGYTF.

The rearrangement joins TRBV7-9 to TRBJ1-1, with a weak D call TRBD1 (6 bases). This CDR3 is built from 14 residues. V was shortened by 5 bases and J by 4 bases, with 14 bases between the two germline ends. The germline V gene has CDR1 SEHNR and CDR2 FQNEAQ (reference sequence). CDR3: CASSQQGTGTEAFF. CDR3 nucleotides: TGTGCCAGCAGCCAACAGGGTACAGGCACTGAAGCTTTCTTT.

The V call is TRBV4-1, the J call TRBJ2-5; TRBD1 matches at 7 bases. From germline, CDR1 is MGHRA and CDR2 YSYEKL. There are 16 residues in the CDR3. J lost 2 bases, V lost 4 bases, and 10 bases had no gene match. The CDR3 nucleotides read TGCGCCAGCAGCCTCCACGGGACAGAAGTACAAGAGACCCAGTACTTC. This translates into CASSLHGTEVQETQYF.

The rearrangement links TRBV5-1 to TRBJ2-3; possibly TRBD2 for D (7 bases). CDR1 and CDR2 (germline): SGHRS, YFSETQ. The CDR3 sequence is 15 residues long. V shed 3 bases and J shed 4 bases, with 15 bases lying between them. The CDR3 region is CASSWTGGPADTQYF. As DNA, the CDR3 is TGCGCCAGCAGCTGGACCGGGGGGCCGGCAGATACGCAGTATTTT.

The chain carries TRBV5-1 and TRBJ2-2, with D possibly matching TRBD2 (6 bases). Per the germline V gene, CDR1 is SGHRS and CDR2 is YFSETQ. The V and J ends lost 4 bases and 5 bases respectively, with 24 bases between them. CDR3 size: 18 residues. The CDR3 DNA is TGCGCCAGCAGCCCTCGAACTAGCCAGACCACTCTTACCGGGGAGCTGTTTTTT. It yields the protein CASSPRTSQTTLTGELFF.

This rearrangement joins TRBV15 to TRBJ1-5; 7 nucleotides agree with TRBD1. Germline V lookup: CDR1 LNHNV, CDR2 YYDKDF (reference sequence). V lost 5 bases to trimming and J lost 6 bases; unmatched junction nucleotides: 7. This CDR3 is 14 amino acids long. CDR3 nucleotides: TGTGCCACCAGCGGGGACAGTCGTTTTCAGCCCCAGCATTTT. It yields the protein CATSGDSRFQPQHF. The full variable domain, its missing parts supplied by reference TRBV15 and TRBJ1-5, is DAMVIQNPRYQVTQFGKPVTLSCSQTLNHNVMYWYQQKSSQAPKLLFHYYDKDFNNEADTPDNFQSRRPNTSFCFLDIRSPGLGDTAMYLCATSGDSRFQPQHFGDGTRLSIL.

This clone was observed a single time. CDR3 protein: CASSTGTGTGETQYF. The DNA of the CDR3 is TGCGCCAGCAGCACGGGGACAGGGACAGGAGAGACCCAGTACTTC. The chain joins TRBV5-1 to TRBJ2-5; the match to TRBD1 covers 9 bases. Germline V CDR1 and CDR2: SGHRS, YFSETQ. This CDR3 comprises 15 residues. After removal of 4 bases from V and 4 bases from J, the junction contained 8 bases not matched to a gene. Full variable domain (missing parts from reference TRBV5-1 and TRBJ2-5): KAGVTQTPRYLIKTRGQQVTLSCSPISGHRSVSWYQQTPGQGLQFLFEYFSETQRNKGNFPGRFSGRQFSNSRSEMNVSTLELGDSALYLCASSTGTGTGETQYFGPGTRLLVL.

The chain employs TRBV6-5 and TRBJ1-5, with TRBD1 matching over 10 bases. The CDR3 totals 14 residues. With 7 bases clipped from V and 5 bases from J, the junction kept 5 bases outside the gene matches. Germline values: CDR1 MNHEY, CDR2 SVGAGI. The CDR3 reads CASNSGTGDQPQHF. In DNA, the CDR3 is TGTGCCAGCAACTCCGGGACAGGGGATCAGCCCCAGCATTTT.

The chain recombines TRBV21-1 with TRBJ1-2; the D call in the table, TRBD1, was not verified against the DNA. TRBV21-1 is marked as a pseudogene. The CDR3 contains 14 residues. CDR3 protein: CASSADRGNYGYTF. DNA of the CDR3: TGTGCCAGCAGCGCAGACAGGGGGAACTATGGCTACACCTTC.

CDR3 sequence (DNA): TGTGCCATCAGTGGTTTTGACAGGGGGGAAGAGGGTGGCTACACCTTC. Its protein is CAISGFDRGEEGGYTF. The chain uses TRBV10-3 and TRBJ1-2; 9 bases match TRBD1. This CDR3 contains 16 residues. With 4 bases clipped from V and 7 bases from J, the junction kept 13 bases outside the gene matches. Per germline, CDR1 ENHRY and CDR2 SYGVKD.

The chain uses TRBV4-1 and TRBJ1-2, with a weak D call TRBD1 (5 bases). Trimming stripped 0 bases from V and 8 bases from J, with 19 bases between. The germline CDR1 and CDR2 sequences are MGHRA and YSYEKL. The CDR3 is 16 amino acids. The CDR3 loop reads CASSQDFGGMGRGYTF. In nucleotides, the CDR3 is TGCGCCAGCAGCCAAGATTTCGGGGGGATGGGCCGGGGCTACACCTTC.